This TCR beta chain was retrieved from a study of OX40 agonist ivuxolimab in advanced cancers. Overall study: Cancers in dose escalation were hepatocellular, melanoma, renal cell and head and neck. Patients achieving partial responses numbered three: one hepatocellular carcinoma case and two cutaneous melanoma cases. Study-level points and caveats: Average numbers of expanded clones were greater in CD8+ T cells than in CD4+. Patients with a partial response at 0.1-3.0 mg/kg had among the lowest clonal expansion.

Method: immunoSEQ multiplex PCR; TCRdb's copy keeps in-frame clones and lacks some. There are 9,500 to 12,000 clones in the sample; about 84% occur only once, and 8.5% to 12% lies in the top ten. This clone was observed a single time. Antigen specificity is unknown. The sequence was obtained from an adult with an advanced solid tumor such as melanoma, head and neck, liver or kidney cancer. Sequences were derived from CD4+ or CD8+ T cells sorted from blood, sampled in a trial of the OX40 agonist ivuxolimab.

The CDR3 nucleotides read TGTGCCAGCAGCAGCAGGAGCGGCTGGGCGGGGGACCAGCAGTTCTTC. Translating gives CASSSRSGWAGDQQFF. This chain connects TRBV7-9 to TRBJ2-1; 7 positions agree with TRBD2. This CDR3 has 16 amino acids. With V trimmed by 5 bases and J by 11 bases, 18 bases remained unmatched. CDR1 is SEHNR and CDR2 is FQNEAQ in the germline V gene (reference sequence).